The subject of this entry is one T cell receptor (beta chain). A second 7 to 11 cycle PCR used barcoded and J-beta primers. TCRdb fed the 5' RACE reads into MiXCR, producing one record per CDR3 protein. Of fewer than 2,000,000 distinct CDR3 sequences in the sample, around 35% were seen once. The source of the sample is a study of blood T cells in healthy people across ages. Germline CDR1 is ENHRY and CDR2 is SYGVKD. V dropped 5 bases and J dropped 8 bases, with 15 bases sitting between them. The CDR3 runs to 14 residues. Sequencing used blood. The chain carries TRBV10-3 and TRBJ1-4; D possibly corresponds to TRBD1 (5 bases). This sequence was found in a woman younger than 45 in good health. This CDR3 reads CAISQGADGEKLFF. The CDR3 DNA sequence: TGTGCCATCAGTCAAGGGGCGGACGGCGAAAAACTGTTTTTT.